The clone carrying this TCR beta chain was counted a few times. Antigen specificity is unknown. CDR1 and CDR2 (germline): MDHEN, SYDVKM. V shed 5 bases, J shed 6 bases, and the junction held 4 bases outside the gene matches. The length of the CDR3 is 13 residues. An immunoSEQ assay, version v3.0, was performed at survey level. Produced via immunoSEQ multiplex PCR; TCRdb's table is partial and in-frame only. The sample has approximately 30,000 clones, over 80% seen once. People in the study who had HIV all got their treatment in the United States. The data were taken from a study of long-term antiretroviral therapy in people with HIV. Study-level results: Narrower CDR3 length ranges marked HIV repertoires relative to controls.

The receptor's source is a man between 18 and 29 years old with HIV. This sample comprised unsorted PBMCs, obtained 0.8 years before starting antiretroviral therapy. The rearrangement joins TRBV28 to TRBJ2-7; 10 bases line up with TRBD1. CDR3 protein: CASSAGTGVEQYF. CDR3 in DNA: TGTGCCAGCAGTGCCGGGACAGGGGTCGAGCAGTACTTC.